The rows below give T cell receptor beta chains drawn from one sample of a study of shared clonotypes between healthy human individuals. This table comes from immunoSEQ multiplex PCR, and its TCRdb copy is limited to in-frame clones, with some not included. The repertoire holds around 2.1 million clones, with nearly 97% as singletons. The material sequenced was naive CD4+ T cells sorted from blood. These TCRs come from a man aged 18-30 years in good health. Each CDR3 is given with its conserved first and last residue. A D gene is named only where the DNA matches it firmly. Part of the rows lack a size; the others show once, few, many or a class for expanded clones.

V gene: TRBV6-5; J gene: TRBJ1-1; D gene: .; clone size: .; CDR3 DNA: TGTGCCAGCAGTTACTCGATAGTGCAGGGAGCTGAAGCTTTCTTT; CDR3 protein: CASSYSIVQGAEAFF
V gene: TRBV4-1; J gene: TRBJ1-1; D gene: .; clone size: .; CDR3 DNA: TGCGCCAGCAGAAGCGTCGTCGCAGTTTCTTCAGAAGCTTTCTTT; CDR3 protein: CASRSVVAVSSEAFF
V gene: TRBV6-4; J gene: TRBJ2-3; D gene: .; clone size: .; CDR3 DNA: TGTGCCAGCAGTGACTCTTATGGGTCTAGGCAGTATTTT; CDR3 protein: CASSDSYGSRQYF
V gene: TRBV4-2; J gene: TRBJ2-3; D gene: TRBD2; clone size: .; CDR3 DNA: TGTGCCAGCAGCCCACTAGCGGGGGACACAGATACGCAGTATTTT; CDR3 protein: CASSPLAGDTDTQYF
V gene: TRBV11-3; J gene: TRBJ1-1; D gene: .; clone size: once; CDR3 DNA: TGTGCCAGCAGCTTAGGGTCGTGGGAGGACGATACTGAAGCTTTCTTT; CDR3 protein: CASSLGSWEDDTEAFF
V gene: TRBV14; J gene: TRBJ1-6; D gene: TRBD1; clone size: .; CDR3 DNA: TGTGCCAGCAGCCAACTCGGACAGGGGGGTGGTAATTCACCCCTCCACTTT; CDR3 protein: CASSQLGQGGGNSPLHF
V gene: TRBV25-1; J gene: TRBJ1-5; D gene: .; clone size: .; CDR3 DNA: TGTGCCAGCAGCGTTGACCGGGATCAGCCCCAGCATTTT; CDR3 protein: CASSVDRDQPQHF
V gene: TRBV19; J gene: TRBJ1-2; D gene: .; clone size: .; CDR3 DNA: TGTGCCAGTTCAAAAATAGGTTATGGCTACACCTTC; CDR3 protein: CASSKIGYGYTF
V gene: TRBV4-1; J gene: TRBJ2-3; D gene: .; clone size: .; CDR3 DNA: TGCGCCAGCAGCCAAGTCGAAGATACGCAGTATTTT; CDR3 protein: CASSQVEDTQYF
V gene: TRBV5-1; J gene: TRBJ2-7; D gene: TRBD1; clone size: .; CDR3 DNA: TGCGCCAGCAGCTCGGGACAGGGAAGCTCCTACGAGCAGTACTTC; CDR3 protein: CASSSGQGSSYEQYF
V gene: TRBV25-1; J gene: TRBJ1-2; D gene: TRBD1; clone size: .; CDR3 DNA: TGTGCCAGCAGGGAACAGGGGGGTAGCTATGGCTACACCTTC; CDR3 protein: CASREQGGSYGYTF
V gene: TRBV6-1; J gene: TRBJ2-1; D gene: .; clone size: .; CDR3 DNA: TGTGCCAGCAGAAAAGCGGGTAGCTCCTACAATGAGCAGTTCTTC; CDR3 protein: CASRKAGSSYNEQFF
V gene: TRBV7-9; J gene: TRBJ1-1; D gene: .; clone size: once; CDR3 DNA: TGTGCCAGCAGCTTAGATGGGAGCACTGAAGCTTTCTTT; CDR3 protein: CASSLDGSTEAFF
V gene: TRBV11-2; J gene: TRBJ1-3; D gene: .; clone size: .; CDR3 DNA: TGTGCCAGCAGCTTAGATAAAGACTACTCTGGAAACACCATATATTTT; CDR3 protein: CASSLDKDYSGNTIYF
V gene: TRBV28; J gene: TRBJ1-2; D gene: .; clone size: .; CDR3 DNA: TGTGCCAGCAGTTACGTTAACTATGGCTACACCTTC; CDR3 protein: CASSYVNYGYTF
V gene: TRBV15; J gene: TRBJ2-7; D gene: TRBD1; clone size: .; CDR3 DNA: TGTGCCACCAGCGGATGGACAGGGGCCTCCTACGAGCAGTACTTC; CDR3 protein: CATSGWTGASYEQYF
V gene: TRBV12-5; J gene: TRBJ1-2; D gene: .; clone size: few; CDR3 DNA: TGTGCTAGTGGTTTGGTACCGGGACGGGATGGCTACACCTTC; CDR3 protein: CASGLVPGRDGYTF
V gene: TRBV10-2; J gene: TRBJ2-7; D gene: .; clone size: .; CDR3 DNA: TGCGCCAGCGGGTTGACCCATAGCTCCTACGAGCAGTACTTC; CDR3 protein: CASGLTHSSYEQYF
V gene: TRBV28; J gene: TRBJ1-1; D gene: .; clone size: .; CDR3 DNA: TGTGCCAGCAGTTTTTTTATACAGAACACTGAAGCTTTCTTT; CDR3 protein: CASSFFIQNTEAFF
V gene: TRBV14; J gene: TRBJ1-5; D gene: .; clone size: .; CDR3 DNA: TGTGCCAGCAGCCAAGATGGATGGCGGAATCAGCCCCAGCATTTT; CDR3 protein: CASSQDGWRNQPQHF
V gene: TRBV19; J gene: TRBJ2-7; D gene: .; clone size: .; CDR3 DNA: TGTGCCAGTAGTAGAGGGAGAGGCAGCCCCTACGAGCAGTACTTC; CDR3 protein: CASSRGRGSPYEQYF
V gene: TRBV7-6; J gene: TRBJ2-7; D gene: TRBD1; clone size: .; CDR3 DNA: TGTGCCAGCAGTCCCGGGACAGGGAATGGGGAGCAGTACTTC; CDR3 protein: CASSPGTGNGEQYF
V gene: TRBV6-1; J gene: TRBJ1-3; D gene: .; clone size: .; CDR3 DNA: TGTGCCAGCAGTGAAGCCGGGATTTACTCTGGAAACACCATATATTTT; CDR3 protein: CASSEAGIYSGNTIYF
V gene: TRBV5-1; J gene: TRBJ1-2; D gene: .; clone size: .; CDR3 DNA: TGCGCCAGCAGCTTGTTACAGAGGGACTATGGCTACACCTTC; CDR3 protein: CASSLLQRDYGYTF
V gene: TRBV6-5; J gene: TRBJ2-7; D gene: .; clone size: .; CDR3 DNA: TGTGCCAGCAGAGCCCAACTAGGTCCCTCCTACGAGCAGTACTTC; CDR3 protein: CASRAQLGPSYEQYF
V gene: TRBV7-6; J gene: TRBJ1-4; D gene: .; clone size: .; CDR3 DNA: TGTGCCAGCAGGAGGACGACAGGCCTAAATGAAAAACTGTTTTTT; CDR3 protein: CASRRTTGLNEKLFF
V gene: TRBV5-1; J gene: TRBJ2-1; D gene: .; clone size: .; CDR3 DNA: TGCGCCAGCAGCTTGGAGGGGACAAGCTCCTACAATGAGCAGTTCTTC; CDR3 protein: CASSLEGTSSYNEQFF
V gene: TRBV10-1; J gene: TRBJ2-1; D gene: .; clone size: .; CDR3 DNA: TGCGCCAGCAGTGAACAGTCGGGTGAGCAGTTCTTC; CDR3 protein: CASSEQSGEQFF
V gene: TRBV4-3; J gene: TRBJ2-1; D gene: .; clone size: .; CDR3 DNA: TGCGCCAGCAGCCAAGAGGGAACCAATGAGCAGTTCTTC; CDR3 protein: CASSQEGTNEQFF
V gene: TRBV6-5; J gene: TRBJ2-1; D gene: .; clone size: .; CDR3 DNA: TGTGCCAGCAGACCCGACGGAACACCATACAATGAGCAGTTCTTC; CDR3 protein: CASRPDGTPYNEQFF
V gene: TRBV7-5; J gene: TRBJ1-5; D gene: .; clone size: few; CDR3 DNA: TGTGCCAGAAGCTTTAGTAATCAGCCCCAGCATTTT; CDR3 protein: CARSFSNQPQHF
V gene: TRBV18; J gene: TRBJ2-3; D gene: .; clone size: .; CDR3 DNA: TGTGCCAGCTCACCCCCGAGTCGTACGCAGTATTTT; CDR3 protein: CASSPPSRTQYF
V gene: TRBV7-9; J gene: TRBJ2-5; D gene: .; clone size: .; CDR3 DNA: TGTGCCAGCAGCTTAGAGGGCCCCCAAGAGACCCAGTACTTC; CDR3 protein: CASSLEGPQETQYF
V gene: TRBV18; J gene: TRBJ1-1; D gene: .; clone size: .; CDR3 DNA: TGTGCCAGCCTCGGACAAATGAACACTGAAGCTTTCTTT; CDR3 protein: CASLGQMNTEAFF
V gene: TRBV6-6; J gene: TRBJ1-2; D gene: .; clone size: .; CDR3 DNA: TGTGCCAGCAGTTCCCGGGACGGCGCGCCGAACTATGGCTACACCTTC; CDR3 protein: CASSSRDGAPNYGYTF
V gene: TRBV28; J gene: TRBJ1-5; D gene: TRBD1; clone size: .; CDR3 DNA: TGTGGGACCGGGACAGGAAGCAATCAGCCCCAGCATTTT; CDR3 protein: CGTGTGSNQPQHF
V gene: TRBV6-6; J gene: TRBJ1-2; D gene: TRBD1; clone size: once; CDR3 DNA: TGTGCCAGCAGCCCAGCGGGACAGGGAGGCTATGGCTACACCTTC; CDR3 protein: CASSPAGQGGYGYTF
V gene: TRBV6-1; J gene: TRBJ1-5; D gene: .; clone size: once; CDR3 DNA: TGTGCCAGCAGGGACAGTCTGCAGCCCCAGCATTTT; CDR3 protein: CASRDSLQPQHF
V gene: TRBV7-9; J gene: TRBJ2-5; D gene: .; clone size: .; CDR3 DNA: TGTGCCAGCAGCTCCAGACTAGGGGGAGAGACCCAGTACTTC; CDR3 protein: CASSSRLGGETQYF
V gene: TRBV9; J gene: TRBJ1-2; D gene: .; clone size: .; CDR3 DNA: TGTGCCAGCAGCCCAAACCGCTTCCAGCGGGGCTATGGCTACACCTTC; CDR3 protein: CASSPNRFQRGYGYTF
V gene: TRBV18; J gene: TRBJ2-2; D gene: .; clone size: .; CDR3 DNA: TGTGCCAGCTCACCACTGGGAGGCGGCACCGGGGAGCTGTTTTTT; CDR3 protein: CASSPLGGGTGELFF
V gene: TRBV10-2; J gene: TRBJ1-1; D gene: .; clone size: .; CDR3 DNA: TGCGCCAGCAGTAGACAGAAGAACACTGAAGCTTTCTTT; CDR3 protein: CASSRQKNTEAFF